The entry below describes one TCR beta chain. The antigen is unknown. This entry comes from a study of identical twins. TCRdb re-derived calls from the 5' RACE reads in MiXCR, one entry per CDR3 protein. The repertoire holds hundreds of thousands of distinct CDR3 sequences, with 8.5% to 9.5% as singletons. Findings and caveats of the study: In zero-insertion analyses, partial confounding could arise from invariant MAIT and iNKT cells.

These same data were also listed under a study on yellow fever vaccine responses in identical twins.

This TCR was sampled from a woman between 18 and 29 years old in good health. The source material was PBMCs.

This CDR3 is CASSQDSRRSYNSPLHF. The CDR3 nucleotides read TGTGCCAGCAGCCAAGATAGTCGCAGATCCTATAATTCACCCCTCCACTTT. This chain links TRBV3-1 with TRBJ1-6; D is undetermined. The CDR3 has 17 residues. Germline CDR1 LGHDT, CDR2 YNNKEL (reference sequence). V lost 0 bases and J 1 base, leaving 10 bases between the germline ends.